Below, one T cell receptor (beta chain) is given with its context. Germline V gives CDR1 LGHNA, CDR2 YNFKEQ. V gave up 1 base and J gave up 5 bases, with 10 bases separating them. CDR3 length: 14 amino acids. This sample is part of a study of T cell changes during pregnancy in multiple sclerosis. Repertoires were generated with immunoSEQ multiplex PCR, while TCRdb's copy carries only in-frame clones and drops some. In the table there are 84,000 or so clones, roughly 93% of which are singletons. The chain couples TRBV4-2 to TRBJ2-3, with D perhaps TRBD2 (5 bases). The sequence was obtained from a female donor with multiple sclerosis, enrolled in a pregnancy study. Sample: peripheral blood, taken in the third trimester of pregnancy. CDR3 region: CASSQATAGDTQYF. The CDR3 DNA reads as TGTGCCAGCAGCCAAGCAACGGCGGGAGATACGCAGTATTTT.